The clone carrying this T cell receptor (beta chain) appeared many times. Its antigen is as yet unknown. Amplified TCR beta CDR3 regions derived from RNA transcripts. With the HTBI primer set, the TCR CDR3 went through a first round of RT-PCR. TCRdb re-called the multiplex PCR reads with MiXCR, one entry per CDR3 protein. This table has 550,000 to 700,000 distinct CDR3 sequences, approximately 44% appearing once. The data were taken from a study of T cells in Graves' hyperthyroidism and ophthalmopathy. Whole-study results and caveats: Most thyroid-expanded clonotypes above 0.001 were also found in blood.

Per the germline V gene, CDR1 is DFQATT and CDR2 is SNEGSKA (reference sequence). V was trimmed by 3 bases and J by 4 bases, leaving 12 bases between them. The CDR3 is made up of 13 amino acids. The sequence was collected from an adult woman with Graves' disease, either hyperthyroidism or ophthalmopathy (not recorded which). Sequencing was done on a sample of peripheral blood or thyroid tissue (not recorded which). The chain joins TRBV20-1 to TRBJ1-1, with D uncertain. CDR3 sequence (DNA): TGCAGTGCTAGTTGGCAGTCCGGCACTGAAGCTTTCTTT. It encodes CSASWQSGTEAFF.